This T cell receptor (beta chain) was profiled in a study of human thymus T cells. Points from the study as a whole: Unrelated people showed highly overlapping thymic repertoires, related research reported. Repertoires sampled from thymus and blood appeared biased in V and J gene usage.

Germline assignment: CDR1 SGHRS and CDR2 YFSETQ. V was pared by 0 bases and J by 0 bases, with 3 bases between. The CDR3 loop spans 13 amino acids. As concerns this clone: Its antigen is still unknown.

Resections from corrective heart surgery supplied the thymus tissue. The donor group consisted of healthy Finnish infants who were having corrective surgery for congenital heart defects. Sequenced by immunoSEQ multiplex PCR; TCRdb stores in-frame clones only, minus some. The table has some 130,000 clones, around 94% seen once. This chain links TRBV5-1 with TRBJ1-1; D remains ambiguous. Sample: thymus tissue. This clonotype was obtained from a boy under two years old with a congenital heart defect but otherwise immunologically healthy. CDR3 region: CASSLVVNTEAFF. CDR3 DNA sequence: TGCGCCAGCAGCTTGGTAGTGAACACTGAAGCTTTCTTT. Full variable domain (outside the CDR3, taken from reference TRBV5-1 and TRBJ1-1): KAGVTQTPRYLIKTRGQQVTLSCSPISGHRSVSWYQQTPGQGLQFLFEYFSETQRNKGNFPGRFSGRQFSNSRSEMNVSTLELGDSALYLCASSLVVNTEAFFGQGTRLTVV.